These 20 T cell receptor beta chains were sequenced from one sample in a study of blood T cells in healthy people across ages. The authors ran a second PCR of 7 to 11 cycles using a sample-barcoded 5' primer and a J-beta primer mix. MiXCR, applied by TCRdb to the 5' RACE reads, yields one record per CDR3 protein. The repertoire consists of about 1,400,000 distinct CDR3 sequences, with roughly 40% occurring once and the leading ten covering approximately 7.9%. Source material: blood. The receptor set was obtained from a woman between 18 and 29 years old in good health.

The chain has TRBV2 and TRBJ2-3; D remains unclear. This CDR3 has 13 residues. V lost 8 bases and J 4 bases, leaving 13 bases between the germline ends. The V gene's germline CDR1 is SNHLY and CDR2 FYNNEI. The CDR3 sequence is CASLRGGADTQYF. The CDR3 bases are TGTGCCAGCCTAAGAGGCGGCGCAGATACGCAGTATTTT.

The chain employs TRBV5-1 and TRBJ1-1; D ambiguous. Looked up from germline, CDR1 is SGHRS and CDR2 is YFSETQ. The CDR3 consists of 12 residues. As DNA, the CDR3 is TGCAGCAGCTTGGAGCTCTTCACTGAAGCTTTCTTT. This sequence encodes CSSLELFTEAFF.

The chain has TRBV10-3 and TRBJ2-6; unclear D gene. Per germline, CDR1 ENHRY and CDR2 SYGVKD. CDR3 length: 16 amino acids. V was trimmed by 0 bases and J by 2 bases, leaving 8 bases between them. For the CDR3, the DNA is TGTGCCATCAGTGAGTCGGTGGGTGCTGGGGCCAACGTCCTGACTTTC. As protein: CAISESVGAGANVLTF.

This chain's CDR3 is CASSYASGRANEQFF. The CDR3, as DNA: TGTGCCAGCAGTTACGCTAGCGGGAGGGCCAATGAGCAGTTCTTC. The V and J genes are TRBV6-5 and TRBJ2-1, with TRBD2 matching 12 bases. The germline CDR1 and CDR2 sequences are MNHEY and SVGAGI. The CDR3 consists of 15 residues. Trimming at V came to 2 bases and at J to 6 bases, leaving 2 bases not matched to a gene.

The J gene is TRBJ2-3, the V gene TRBV6-1; 7 bases line up with TRBD1. V lost 6 bases to trimming and J lost 1 base; unmatched junction nucleotides: 7. The CDR3 length is 15 residues. Germline CDR1 and CDR2: MNHNS and SASEGT. CDR3 region: CASRGPGTGTDTQYF. CDR3 DNA: TGTGCCAGCAGAGGTCCCGGGACAGGCACAGATACGCAGTATTTT.

This clonotype was observed a handful of times. The chain has TRBV11-2 and TRBJ2-1; D may be TRBD1 (7 bases). The CDR3 contains 14 residues. Trimming left V 5 bases short and J 3 bases short, with 11 bases between. The germline CDR1 and CDR2 sequences are SGHAT and FQNNGV. Here the CDR3 reads CASSTRDSYNEQFF. For the CDR3, the DNA is TGTGCCAGCAGCACGCGGGACAGCTACAATGAGCAGTTCTTC.

The table lists this clonotype with a count of one. CDR3 coding DNA: TGTGCCAGCAGTCCTTGGGGTGCACAGTACTTC. As protein: CASSPWGAQYF. This chain uses TRBV27 with TRBJ2-5; D remains ambiguous. V lost 5 bases and J lost 11, with 12 bases in between. The germline CDR1 and CDR2 sequences are MNHEY and SMNVEV (reference sequence). The CDR3 length is 11 residues.

The genes are TRBV19 and TRBJ2-3; 8 nucleotides line up with TRBD1. J gave up 7 bases and V 7 bases, and 4 bases lay outside the gene matches. The CDR3 runs to 12 residues. Germline-derived CDR1 and CDR2 are LNHDA and SQIVND (reference sequence). Written as DNA, the CDR3 is TGTGCCAGTACAGGGGGCCCGAATACGCAGTATTTT. This translates into CASTGGPNTQYF.

This chain connects TRBV2 to TRBJ2-5; 7 positions agree with TRBD2. V shed 3 bases and J 5 bases; nucleotides not matched to a gene: 9. This CDR3 spans 15 amino acids. Germline assignment: CDR1 SNHLY and CDR2 FYNNEI. The chain's CDR3 is CASSEVYGSGETQYF. The CDR3 DNA sequence: TGTGCCAGCAGTGAGGTATACGGTAGCGGGGAGACCCAGTACTTC.

This chain links TRBV20-1 with TRBJ2-3; either TRBD1 or TRBD2 may fit D (5 bases each). Germline loops: CDR1 DFQATT, CDR2 SNEGSKA (reference sequence). V lost 6 bases and J lost 10, with 14 bases in between. The CDR3 spans 11 residues. DNA of the CDR3: TGCAGTGCCCCGAGGGAAGGGGCGCAGTATTTT. Translated, it gives CSAPREGAQYF.

This clonotype came up once. This chain connects TRBV2 to TRBJ1-1; D is ambiguous. In germline, CDR1 is SNHLY, CDR2 FYNNEI. CDR3 length: 11 amino acids. V lost 7 bases to trimming and J lost 7 bases, with 10 bases between them. The CDR3 region has the DNA TGTGCCAGCAAAGTCTACGGTGAAGCTTTCTTT. Amino acid sequence: CASKVYGEAFF.

The V call is TRBV10-3, the J call TRBJ2-5; D is uncertain. This CDR3 has 11 amino acids. Trimming took off 6 bases at V and 11 bases at J, with 13 bases between the two ends. Germline CDR1 and CDR2: ENHRY and SYGVKD. Here the CDR3 reads CAIRRRNEQYF. In nucleotides, the CDR3 is TGTGCCATCAGACGGAGAAATGAGCAGTACTTC.

This clonotype appeared a few times. The chain recombines TRBV7-2 with TRBJ2-1; perhaps TRBD2 as D (5 bases). Trimming took off 6 bases at V and 3 bases at J, with 15 bases between the two ends. Germline loops: CDR1 SGHTA, CDR2 FQGNSA. CDR3 length equals 15 residues. In DNA, the CDR3 is TGTGCCAGCAGTGGACTGGGATTAGACTACAATGAGCAGTTCTTC. This sequence encodes CASSGLGLDYNEQFF.

This clonotype appeared a few times. The V gene is TRBV28, the J gene TRBJ1-2; D is undetermined. V lost 4 bases, J lost 1 base, and 16 bases lay in between. Germline V CDR1 and CDR2: MDHEN, SYDVKM. The CDR3 contains 16 residues. CDR3 protein: CASSSVQDTFNYGYTF. CDR3 in DNA: TGTGCCAGCAGTTCTGTCCAGGATACTTTTAACTATGGCTACACCTTC.

V usage is TRBV28 and J usage is TRBJ1-2, with a tentative D call TRBD1 (5 bases). Germline V gene lookup returns CDR1 MDHEN and CDR2 SYDVKM. The CDR3 totals 14 residues. V lost 3 bases and J lost 4, with 12 bases in between. The CDR3 loop is CASSLPQAGYGYTF. CDR3 nucleotide sequence: TGTGCCAGCAGTTTGCCACAGGCCGGCTATGGCTACACCTTC.

V is TRBV20-1 and J is TRBJ2-1; 9 bases fit TRBD2. Per germline, CDR1 DFQATT and CDR2 SNEGSKA (reference sequence). The CDR3 has 16 amino acids. Germline trimming cut 5 bases from V and 3 bases from J; bases unmatched to any gene: 11. CDR3 sequence: CSARYLAGEYYNEQFF. In DNA, the CDR3 is TGCAGTGCTCGATATTTAGCGGGAGAGTACTACAATGAGCAGTTCTTC.

This clonotype was observed a handful of times. The J gene is TRBJ1-1, the V gene TRBV29-1; D is undetermined. Trimming shortened V by 4 bases and J by 7 bases, and 13 bases separated the two germline ends. CDR3 length: 12 residues. From germline, CDR1 is SQVTM and CDR2 ANQGSEA. DNA for the CDR3: TGCAGCGTTGCACAGCCCCTGTTTGAAGCTTTCTTT. The encoded protein is CSVAQPLFEAFF.

This chain joins TRBV18 and TRBJ2-3; 9 bases align to TRBD1. Trimming cost V 1 base and J 6 bases; bases outside gene matches: 2. The CDR3 extends over 14 amino acids. Germline values: CDR1 KGHSH, CDR2 LQKENI. The CDR3 nucleotides are TGTGCCAGCTCACCACTCGGGACAGGGGATACGCAGTATTTT. It translates to CASSPLGTGDTQYF.

The V gene is TRBV6-1, the J gene TRBJ1-1; TRBD1 might be the D (6 bases). V was trimmed by 5 bases and J by 2 bases, leaving 15 bases between them. The germline CDR1 and CDR2 sequences are MNHNS and SASEGT. The CDR3 loop spans 15 amino acids. The CDR3 loop is CASSKLRGGNTEAFF. The DNA of the CDR3 is TGTGCCAGCAGTAAGTTGAGGGGGGGCAACACTGAAGCTTTCTTT.

V gene TRBV6-1 combines with J gene TRBJ2-3; perhaps TRBD1 as D (6 bases). V was cut by 7 bases and J by 5 bases, with 10 bases left in between. Germline assignment: CDR1 MNHNS and CDR2 SASEGT. The CDR3 covers 12 residues. The CDR3 nucleotides are TGTGCCAGCAAGGGGGTAAGAGATACGCAGTATTTT. Translation: CASKGVRDTQYF.